The 26 T cell receptor beta chains below were found in one sample sequenced in a study of T cells in Graves' hyperthyroidism and ophthalmopathy. What was amplified from RNA transcripts were TCR beta CDR3 regions. An initial round of RT-PCR targeting the TCR CDR3 relied on the HTBI primer set. One entry per CDR3 protein, called by TCRdb with MiXCR from the multiplex PCR reads. This table holds just under 750,000 distinct CDR3 sequences, around 40% found once. Source material: blood. The source of these receptors is a woman aged 40 to 55 with Graves' hyperthyroidism.

In this sample, this clonotype turned up a few times. This chain links TRBV29-1 with TRBJ1-1; TRBD1 agrees at 10 bases. This CDR3 has 11 amino acids. V lost 6 bases, J lost 6 bases, and 1 base stayed unmatched. From germline, CDR1 is SQVTM and CDR2 ANQGSEA. The CDR3: CSVDRGSEAFF. Here the CDR3 DNA reads TGCAGCGTGGACAGGGGGTCTGAAGCTTTCTTT.

This clonotype has at least ten counts. The chain is built from TRBV5-6 and TRBJ2-5, with 8 bases identical to TRBD2. Germline CDR1 reads SGHDT; CDR2 reads YYEEEE. The CDR3 contains 11 residues. The V and J ends lost 7 bases and 10 bases, in that order; junction bases with no gene match: 6. CDR3 residues: CASHGGGIQYF. CDR3 nucleotide sequence: TGTGCCAGCCACGGCGGGGGGATCCAGTACTTC. Looking up the rest from reference TRBV5-6 and TRBJ2-5 gives the full variable domain: DAGVTQSPTHLIKTRGQQVTLRCSPKSGHDTVSWYQQALGQGPQFIFQYYEEEERQRGNFPDRFSGHQFPNYSSELNVNALLLGDSALYLCASHGGGIQYFGPGTRLLVL.

The chain carries TRBV7-2 and TRBJ1-2; D call uncertain. The CDR3 runs 13 residues. V shed 7 bases and J shed 4 bases, with 13 bases lying between them. CDR1 is SGHTA, CDR2 FQGNSA, per germline. The CDR3 here is CASNQIERYGYTF. The CDR3 DNA is TGTGCCAGCAACCAAATCGAGCGCTATGGCTACACCTTC. Complete variable domain (other parts from reference TRBV7-2 and TRBJ1-2): GAGVSQSPSNKVTEKGKDVELRCDPISGHTALYWYRQSLGQGLEFLIYFQGNSAPDKSGLPSDRFSAERTGGSVSTLTIQRTQQEDSAVYLCASNQIERYGYTFGSGTRLTVV.

This chain joins TRBV6-1 and TRBJ1-5, with D unclear. V was trimmed by 6 bases and J by 5 bases, leaving 11 bases between them. CDR1 and CDR2 (germline): MNHNS, SASEGT. The CDR3 has 13 residues. The chain's CDR3 is CASSPPGDQPQHF. The CDR3 DNA is TGTGCCAGCAGCCCCCCCGGGGATCAGCCCCAGCATTTT.

In its sample, this clonotype was seen a few times. The CDR3: CASSTRRLGTYEQYF. The CDR3 coding sequence is TGCGCCAGCAGTACGAGACGACTGGGGACCTACGAGCAGTACTTC. This chain joins TRBV4-1 and TRBJ2-7, with no clear D. With 6 bases removed from V and 2 bases from J, the gap between germline ends came to 17 bases. Germline-derived CDR1 and CDR2 are MGHRA and YSYEKL. The CDR3 runs to 15 residues.

This chain joins TRBV29-1 and TRBJ2-1; 7 positions agree with TRBD1. CDR3 length: 15 amino acids. Germline V lookup: CDR1 SQVTM, CDR2 ANQGSEA. The V gene end was trimmed by 7 bases and the J gene end by 0 bases; junction bases not matched to a gene: 9. CDR3 DNA: TGCAGCGCCGAACAGGGGTCGGGCTCCTACAATGAGCAGTTCTTC. It translates to CSAEQGSGSYNEQFF.

This clonotype was seen more than once but under ten times. The J gene is TRBJ1-5, the V gene TRBV24-1; D unresolved. The V gene lost 11 bases and the J gene lost 0 bases, with 16 bases spanning the gap. The germline gives CDR1 KGHDR, CDR2 SFDVKD. The CDR3 contains 15 residues. For the CDR3, the DNA is TGTGCCAGCTCACCAAAGGCAGGTAGCAATCAGCCCCAGCATTTT. This encodes CASSPKAGSNQPQHF.

This clonotype was picked up many times. The chain links TRBV5-6 to TRBJ1-1; no clear D gene. The germline gives CDR1 SGHDT, CDR2 YYEEEE. V shed 4 bases and J shed 0 bases, with 7 bases lying between them. The CDR3 consists of 13 residues. CDR3 sequence reads: CASSRVMNTEAFF. CDR3 sequence (DNA): TGTGCCAGCAGCAGAGTCATGAACACTGAAGCTTTCTTT.

This chain links TRBV9 with TRBJ1-4, with D uncertain. The CDR3 runs to 15 residues. Looked up from germline, CDR1 is SGDLS and CDR2 is YYNGEE. V was clipped by 4 bases and J by 6 bases, with 16 bases between them. The CDR3 DNA follows: TGTGCCAGCAGCTTAGTCCTGGATTTGGATGAAAAACTGTTTTTT. Its translation is CASSLVLDLDEKLFF.

V gene TRBV6-1 combines with J gene TRBJ2-7, with 7 bases aligning to TRBD2. The CDR3 runs 13 residues. Unmatched junction bases numbered 10, after V lost 8 bases and J lost 6 bases. CDR1 is MNHNS and CDR2 is SASEGT in the germline V gene. CDR3 loop: CASLPTSSREQYF. CDR3 coding DNA: TGTGCCAGCCTACCGACTAGCAGTCGCGAGCAGTACTTC.

The J gene is TRBJ1-6, the V gene TRBV20-1, with D possibly being TRBD1 (5 bases). The CDR3 spans 13 residues. V gave up 4 bases and J gave up 5 bases, with 9 bases separating them. The V gene's germline CDR1 is DFQATT and CDR2 SNEGSKA (reference sequence). CDR3 in amino acids: CSAMDTDNSPLHF. The CDR3 DNA reads as TGCAGTGCTATGGACACGGATAATTCACCCCTCCACTTT.

This clonotype was recorded at least ten times. The V call is TRBV11-3, the J call TRBJ1-2; the match to TRBD1 covers 8 bases. This CDR3 is built from 15 residues. Trimming at V came to 4 bases and at J to 8 bases, leaving 12 bases not matched to a gene. Germline CDR1 SGHNT, CDR2 YENEEA. Written as DNA, the CDR3 is TGTGCCAGCAGCTCCGGGACAGGCAAAATGTGGGGCTACACCTTC. It translates to CASSSGTGKMWGYTF.

The chain carries TRBV19 and TRBJ2-5; perhaps TRBD1 as D (6 bases). Germline V CDR1 and CDR2: LNHDA, SQIVND (reference sequence). Trimming stripped 6 bases from V and 4 bases from J, with 12 bases between. The CDR3 has 13 residues. CDR3 sequence (DNA): TGTGCCAGTAGGACAGGCCCCCCAGAGACCCAGTACTTC. The encoded protein is CASRTGPPETQYF.

The chain links TRBV6-6 to TRBJ1-1; a weak D match, TRBD1 (5 bases). This CDR3 has 13 amino acids. Germline values: CDR1 MNHNY, CDR2 SVGAGI (reference sequence). V lost 6 bases, J lost 5 bases, and 13 bases lay in between. In DNA, the CDR3 is TGTGCCAGCAGCCAAGGAGGGGAGACTGAAGCTTTCTTT. This sequence encodes CASSQGGETEAFF.

With regard to this clonotype: This may be a read error, as it is one base from a much larger clone. The rearrangement links TRBV20-1 to TRBJ1-1; D remains ambiguous. Germline V gene sequence: CDR1 DFQATT, CDR2 SNEGSKA (reference sequence). Trimming took 6 bases from V and 6 from J, leaving 17 bases between them. The CDR3 runs 13 residues. In DNA form, the CDR3 reads TGCAGTGCCCTCGACGGAGTTCATTCTGAAGCTTTCTTT. Protein: CSALDGVHSEAFF.

This clonotype was detected many times. The chain joins TRBV2 to TRBJ2-7; 9 bases fit TRBD1. V shed 7 bases, J shed 6 bases, and the junction held 13 bases outside the gene matches. CDR3 length: 15 amino acids. In germline, CDR1 is SNHLY, CDR2 FYNNEI. The CDR3 DNA reads as TGTGCCAGCACTCTAGCGGACAGGGGCCAGAGCGAGCAGTACTTC. This translates into CASTLADRGQSEQYF.

This clonotype was seen many times. The rearrangement uses TRBV2 and TRBJ1-5; 7 nucleotides agree with TRBD1. This CDR3 spans 15 amino acids. Germline CDR1 and CDR2: SNHLY and FYNNEI. V lost 2 bases, J lost 1 base, and 2 bases stayed unmatched. CDR3 bases: TGTGCCAGCAGTGAAAGGGGACAGAGCAATCAGCCCCAGCATTTT. As protein: CASSERGQSNQPQHF. Looking up the rest from reference TRBV2 and TRBJ1-5 gives the full variable domain: EPEVTQTPSHQVTQMGQEVILRCVPISNHLYFYWYRQILGQKVEFLVSFYNNEISEKSEIFDDQFSVERPDGSNFTLKIRSTKLEDSAMYFCASSERGQSNQPQHFGDGTRLSIL.

With regard to this clonotype: A read error may be the cause here, since a much bigger clone is one base away. This sequence joins TRBV2 and TRBJ1-2; D is unclear. Germline values: CDR1 SNHLY, CDR2 FYNNEI. The CDR3 covers 16 residues. V was clipped by 2 bases and J by 0 bases, with 13 bases between them. CDR3 in DNA: TGTGCCAGCAGTGAAATTTTTGGCGGAGCTAACTATGGCTACACCTTC. Protein product: CASSEIFGGANYGYTF. The whole variable domain, remainder taken from reference TRBV2 and TRBJ1-2, is EPEVTQTPSHQVTQMGQEVILRCVPISNHLYFYWYRQILGQKVEFLVSFYNNEISEKSEIFDDQFSVERPDGSNFTLKIRSTKLEDSAMYFCASSEIFGGANYGYTFGSGTRLTVV.

This clonotype was observed a handful of times. The chain uses TRBV11-2 and TRBJ1-1; D call uncertain. Looked up from germline, CDR1 is SGHAT and CDR2 is FQNNGV. The CDR3 length is 14 residues. V lost 2 bases and J lost 0, with 7 bases in between. The CDR3 nucleotides read TGTGCCAGCAGCTTACCCCCGATGAACACTGAAGCTTTCTTT. This gives the protein CASSLPPMNTEAFF.

This clonotype was picked up one time. The chain recombines TRBV6-2 or TRBV6-3 with TRBJ1-5; D is unresolved. Germline CDR1 MNHEY, CDR2 SVGEGT. The ends were cut back, 4 bases at V and 9 bases at J, with 16 bases in the middle. This CDR3 region has 14 residues. Written as DNA, the CDR3 is TGTGCCAGCAGTTCCCCTGGGTTATTTTCGCCCCAGCATTTT. Translation: CASSSPGLFSPQHF.

This clonotype was detected many times. The chain recombines TRBV5-8 with TRBJ1-1; D unclear. The V and J ends lost 4 bases and 1 base respectively, with 17 bases between them. The CDR3 totals 16 residues. The germline gives CDR1 SGHTS, CDR2 YDEGEE. The CDR3 bases are TGTGCCAGCAGCACCGCCCGAGTAGGGCCGAACACTGAAGCTTTCTTT. Amino acids: CASSTARVGPNTEAFF.

V and J are TRBV6-2 or TRBV6-3 and TRBJ2-5; TRBD1 matches at 9 bases. There are 13 residues in the CDR3. V lost 4 bases, J lost 9 bases, and 6 bases stayed unmatched. Germline assignment: CDR1 MNHEY and CDR2 SVGEGT. The CDR3 loop reads CASSSTGGAAQYF. As DNA, the CDR3 is TGTGCCAGCAGTTCGACAGGGGGGGCGGCCCAGTACTTC.

This clonotype was detected many times. This chain links TRBV12-3 or TRBV12-4 with TRBJ1-2; D remains unclear. Trimming took 7 bases from V and 0 from J, leaving 21 bases between them. This CDR3 region has 17 residues. The CDR3 sequence is CASIGLVGLTSNYGYTF. CDR3 nucleotides: TGTGCCAGCATCGGGTTGGTAGGATTAACCTCTAACTATGGCTACACCTTC.

This clonotype was seen at least ten times. The rearrangement uses TRBV10-3 and TRBJ1-1; D remains unclear. CDR3 size: 14 residues. Germline V gene data show CDR1 as ENHRY and CDR2 as SYGVKD. V was clipped by 5 bases and J by 2 bases, with 12 bases between them. In DNA form, the CDR3 reads TGTGCCATCAGTCTCGAAGGTTCCAACACTGAAGCTTTCTTT. Translating gives CAISLEGSNTEAFF.

This clonotype came up a few times. This chain connects TRBV12-3 or TRBV12-4 to TRBJ1-3; D gene unclear. With 6 bases removed from V and 8 bases from J, the gap between germline ends came to 17 bases. The CDR3 is 14 residues long. CDR3 loop: CASSIRVAGHTIYF. The CDR3, as DNA: TGTGCCAGCAGCATTAGGGTTGCCGGACACACCATATATTTT.

This clonotype was detected many times. This chain uses TRBV29-1 with TRBJ1-3; unclear D gene. Germline CDR1 reads SQVTM; CDR2 reads ANQGSEA. Between the trimmed V and J ends, which lost 4 bases and 2 bases, there was a span of 18 bases. The length of the CDR3 is 16 residues. The CDR3 DNA follows: TGCAGCGTTGCGTCCAGTCGGATGAATACTGGAAACACCATATATTTT. Encoded protein: CSVASSRMNTGNTIYF. The full variable domain, completed using reference TRBV29-1 and TRBJ1-3, is SAVISQKPSRDICQRGTSLTIQCQVDSQVTMMFWYRQQPGQSLTLIATANQGSEATYESGFVIDKFPISRPNLTFSTLTVSNMSPEDSSIYLCSVASSRMNTGNTIYFGEGSWLTVV.